These 10 T cell receptor beta chains originate from one sample sequenced in a study of blood T cell repertoires in COVID-19. Method: immunoSEQ multiplex PCR; TCRdb's copy keeps in-frame clones and lacks some. The profile shows approximately 300,000 clones, 85% to 90% of them singletons. Sequenced input: PBMCs or T cells enriched from blood (not recorded which). The receptors originated from a woman aged 25 to 39 who had recovered from COVID-19.

This clone came up once. This sequence joins TRBV27 and TRBJ2-1, with TRBD2 as a possible D gene (5 bases). The CDR3 has 16 residues. Germline V gives CDR1 MNHEY, CDR2 SMNVEV (reference sequence). The V end was cut by 3 bases, the J end by 14 bases, with 26 bases between. CDR3 nucleotide sequence: TGTGCCAGCAGTTTCTCACCGGGCCCTCTCGACCCGGGAAAGTTCTTC. It is translated as CASSFSPGPLDPGKFF.

This chain links TRBV27 with TRBJ1-1; 10 bases line up with TRBD1. CDR1 is MNHEY and CDR2 is SMNVEV in the germline V gene (reference sequence). V trimming: 3 bases; J trimming: 3 bases; junction bases outside the gene matches: 1. This CDR3 has 14 amino acids. CDR3: CASSLGQGYTEAFF. The CDR3 DNA reads as TGTGCCAGCAGTTTGGGACAGGGGTACACTGAAGCTTTCTTT.

This CDR3 reads CASSHRVTSGRSETQYF. Here the CDR3 DNA reads TGTGCCAGCTCCCACAGGGTGACTAGCGGGAGATCGGAGACCCAGTACTTC. The chain employs TRBV18 and TRBJ2-5, with TRBD2 identical over 12 bases. Looked up from germline, CDR1 is KGHSH and CDR2 is LQKENI. Germline trimming cut 6 bases from V and 5 bases from J; bases unmatched to any gene: 13. CDR3 length: 17 amino acids.

There are a few counts of this clone. The J gene is TRBJ2-5, the V gene TRBV6-5; perhaps TRBD2 as D (6 bases). The CDR3 runs to 14 residues. The V end lost 6 bases, the J end lost 4 bases, and 15 bases lay between the germline ends. Germline V gives CDR1 MNHEY, CDR2 SVGAGI. The CDR3, as DNA: TGTGCCAGCAGGCCTACTAGGAGGGCAGAGACCCAGTACTTC. Its protein is CASRPTRRAETQYF.

The V call is TRBV18, the J call TRBJ2-6, with TRBD1 as a possible D gene (5 bases). The CDR3 is 18 amino acids. The germline gives CDR1 KGHSH, CDR2 LQKENI. V lost 1 base and J lost 1, with 14 bases in between. In nucleotides, the CDR3 is TGTGCCAGCTCACCACTCACTCCAGACAGTTCTGGGGCCAACGTCCTGACTTTC. Protein sequence: CASSPLTPDSSGANVLTF.

The gene calls are TRBV28 and TRBJ2-1, with TRBD2 identical over 11 bases. This CDR3 has 19 residues. Germline CDR1 reads MDHEN; CDR2 reads SYDVKM. Trimming took 3 bases from V and 2 from J; bases not matched to a gene: 12. CDR3 loop: CASSFYGSGRENTYNEQFF. The CDR3 DNA sequence: TGTGCCAGCAGTTTTTATGGTAGCGGGAGGGAGAATACCTACAATGAGCAGTTCTTC.

The chain joins TRBV7-9 to TRBJ2-7; possibly TRBD1 for D (6 bases). The CDR3 contains 15 residues. Looked up from germline, CDR1 is SEHNR and CDR2 is FQNEAQ (reference sequence). V was pared by 8 bases and J by 4 bases, with 21 bases between. CDR3 nucleotide sequence: TGTGCCAGCCTGGGGGAAGAGGGACACACGTACGAGCAGTACTTC. This sequence encodes CASLGEEGHTYEQYF. Complete variable domain (other parts from reference TRBV7-9 and TRBJ2-7): DTGVSQNPRHKITKRGQNVTFRCDPISEHNRLYWYRQTLGQGPEFLTYFQNEAQLEKSRLLSDRFSAERPKGSFSTLEIQRTEQGDSAMYLCASLGEEGHTYEQYFGPGTRLTVT.

This chain joins TRBV9 and TRBJ2-5; 9 bases agree with TRBD1. Germline CDR1 is SGDLS and CDR2 is YYNGEE. This CDR3 has 15 amino acids. J lost 6 bases, V lost 3 bases, and 9 bases had no gene match. CDR3 bases: TGTGCCAGCAGCGCCACGGGGGACAGGGACCAGACCCAGTACTTC. Translated, it gives CASSATGDRDQTQYF.

The rearrangement joins TRBV15 to TRBJ2-7, with TRBD2 matching over 11 bases. This CDR3 spans 18 amino acids. Germline values: CDR1 LNHNV, CDR2 YYDKDF (reference sequence). The J segment lost 0 bases and the V segment lost 2 bases, leaving 9 bases of the junction unmatched. The CDR3 DNA sequence: TGTGCCACCAGCAGACATATGGGACTAGCGGAGAGCTCCTACGAGCAGTACTTC. Amino acid sequence: CATSRHMGLAESSYEQYF. The variable domain in full, with the rest retrieved from reference TRBV15 and TRBJ2-7, is DAMVIQNPRYQVTQFGKPVTLSCSQTLNHNVMYWYQQKSSQAPKLLFHYYDKDFNNEADTPDNFQSRRPNTSFCFLDIRSPGLGDTAMYLCATSRHMGLAESSYEQYFGPGTRLTVT.

The V gene is TRBV18, the J gene TRBJ1-5; 9 bases match TRBD1. Germline V gene lookup returns CDR1 KGHSH and CDR2 LQKENI. This CDR3 spans 17 amino acids. Germline trimming cut 4 bases from V and 7 bases from J; bases unmatched to any gene: 14. CDR3 DNA sequence: TGTGCCAGCTCACTTACCACGGGACAGGGTGGATCGCAGCCCCAGCATTTT. As protein: CASSLTTGQGGSQPQHF.